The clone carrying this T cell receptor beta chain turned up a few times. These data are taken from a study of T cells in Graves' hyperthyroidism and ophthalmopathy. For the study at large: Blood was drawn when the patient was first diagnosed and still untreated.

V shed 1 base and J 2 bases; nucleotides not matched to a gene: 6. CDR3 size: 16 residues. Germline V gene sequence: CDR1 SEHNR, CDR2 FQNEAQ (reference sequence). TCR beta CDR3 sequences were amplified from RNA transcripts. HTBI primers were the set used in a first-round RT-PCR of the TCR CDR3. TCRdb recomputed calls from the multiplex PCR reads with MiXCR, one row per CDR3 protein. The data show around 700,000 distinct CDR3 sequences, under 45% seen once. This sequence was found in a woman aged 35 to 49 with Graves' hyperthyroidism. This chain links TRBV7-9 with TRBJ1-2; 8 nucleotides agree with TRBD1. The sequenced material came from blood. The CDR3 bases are TGTGCCAGCAGCTTAGACGTTGCAGGGGGCAACTATGGCTACACCTTC. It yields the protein CASSLDVAGGNYGYTF.